Each of the 3 T cell receptor beta chains below was sequenced from the same sample in a study of STAT3 mutations in large granular lymphocyte leukemia. Study-wide findings and caveats: In T-cell large granular lymphocyte leukemia, about half of patients showed multiple immunodominant subclonotypes.

These receptors are not linked to any known antigen. Method: immunoSEQ multiplex PCR; TCRdb's copy keeps in-frame clones and lacks some. In the table there are 2,000 to 2,500 clones, less than 70% of which are singletons. Specimen: peripheral blood mononuclear cells. The receptors here all came from a man in his 60s with T-cell large granular lymphocyte leukemia. Some clones in this sample may be carry-over from other donors' samples.

This chain uses TRBV2 with TRBJ2-7; 14 bases agree with TRBD2. CDR3 length: 15 residues. V shed 11 bases, J shed 0 bases, and the junction held 6 bases outside the gene matches. CDR1 is SNHLY and CDR2 is FYNNEI in the germline V gene. CDR3 DNA: TGTGCCGGAGGGACTAGCGGGAGTCTCTCCTACGAGCAGTACGTC. Its protein product is CAGGTSGSLSYEQYV.

This clone occurred a few times. The chain's CDR3 is CASSLVDNEQFF. The CDR3 nucleotides are TGTGCCAGCAGCTTAGTAGACAATGAGCAGTTCTTC. J is TRBJ2-1 and V is TRBV7-9, with D hard to call. The CDR3 is 12 residues long. Germline CDR1 reads SEHNR; CDR2 reads FQNEAQ (reference sequence). The V and J ends lost 1 base and 5 bases respectively, with 3 bases between them.

This clone was recorded a few times. The V gene is TRBV9, the J gene TRBJ2-7, with 8 bases aligning to TRBD2. CDR3 length equals 15 residues. The junction had 6 bases not matched to a gene; V was cut back by 2 bases and J by 2 bases. CDR1 is SGDLS, CDR2 YYNGEE, per germline. Here the CDR3 reads CASSVTGGGAYEQYF. The CDR3 DNA reads TGTGCCAGCAGCGTCACGGGGGGGGGAGCCTACGAGCAGTACTTC.